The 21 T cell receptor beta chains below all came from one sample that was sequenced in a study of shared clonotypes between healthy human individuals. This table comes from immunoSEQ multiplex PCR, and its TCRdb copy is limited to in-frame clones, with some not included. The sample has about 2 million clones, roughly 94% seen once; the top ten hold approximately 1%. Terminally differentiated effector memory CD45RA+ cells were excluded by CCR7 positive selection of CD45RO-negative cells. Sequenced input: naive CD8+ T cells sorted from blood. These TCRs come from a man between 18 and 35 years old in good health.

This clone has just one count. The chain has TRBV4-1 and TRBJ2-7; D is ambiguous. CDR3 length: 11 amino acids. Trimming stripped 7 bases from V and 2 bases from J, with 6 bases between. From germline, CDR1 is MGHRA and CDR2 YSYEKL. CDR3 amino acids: CASTHPYEQYF. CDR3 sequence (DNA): TGCGCCAGCACCCATCCCTACGAGCAGTACTTC.

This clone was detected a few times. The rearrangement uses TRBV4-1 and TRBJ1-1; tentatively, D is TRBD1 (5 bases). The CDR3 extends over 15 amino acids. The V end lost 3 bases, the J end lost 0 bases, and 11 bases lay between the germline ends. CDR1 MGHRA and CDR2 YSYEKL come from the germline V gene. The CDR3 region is CASSQVRQMNTEAFF. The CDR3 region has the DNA TGCGCCAGCAGCCAGGTCAGACAGATGAACACTGAAGCTTTCTTT.

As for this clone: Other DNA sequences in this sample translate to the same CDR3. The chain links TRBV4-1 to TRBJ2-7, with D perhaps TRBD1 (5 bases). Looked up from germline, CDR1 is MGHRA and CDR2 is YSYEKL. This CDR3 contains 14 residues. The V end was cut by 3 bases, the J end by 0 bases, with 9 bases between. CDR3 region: CASSQGPGSYEQYF. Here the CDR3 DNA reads TGCGCCAGCAGCCAGGGGCCAGGCTCCTACGAGCAGTACTTC.

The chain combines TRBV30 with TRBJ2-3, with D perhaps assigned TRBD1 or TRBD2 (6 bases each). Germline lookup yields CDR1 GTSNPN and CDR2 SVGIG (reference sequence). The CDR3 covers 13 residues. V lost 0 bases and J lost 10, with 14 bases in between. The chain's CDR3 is CAWSVSPGAPQYF. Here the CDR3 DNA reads TGTGCCTGGAGTGTGAGTCCGGGGGCTCCGCAGTATTTT.

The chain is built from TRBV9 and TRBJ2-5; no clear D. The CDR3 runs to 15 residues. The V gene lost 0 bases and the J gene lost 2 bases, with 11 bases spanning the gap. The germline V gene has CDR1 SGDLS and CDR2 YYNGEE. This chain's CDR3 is CASSVGSWDQETQYF. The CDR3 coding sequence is TGTGCCAGCAGCGTAGGTTCCTGGGATCAAGAGACCCAGTACTTC.

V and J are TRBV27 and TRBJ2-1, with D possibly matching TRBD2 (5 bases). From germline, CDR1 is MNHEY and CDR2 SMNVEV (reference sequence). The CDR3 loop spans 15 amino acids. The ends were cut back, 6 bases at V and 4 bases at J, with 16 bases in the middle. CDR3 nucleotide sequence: TGTGCCAGCAGGCAAAGGCTAGCTATATACAATGAGCAGTTCTTC. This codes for CASRQRLAIYNEQFF.

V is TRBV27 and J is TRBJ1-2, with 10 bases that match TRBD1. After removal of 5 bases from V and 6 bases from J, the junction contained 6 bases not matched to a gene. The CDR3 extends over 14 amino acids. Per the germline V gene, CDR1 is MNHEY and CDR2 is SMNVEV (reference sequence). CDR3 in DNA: TGTGCCAGCAGTCCCCGGACAGGGGGGAATGGCTACACCTTC. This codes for CASSPRTGGNGYTF.

This chain's CDR3 is CASSETGDGYTF. The CDR3 DNA follows: TGCGCCAGCAGTGAAACAGGGGATGGCTACACCTTC. V and J are TRBV10-2 and TRBJ1-2; 7 bases are shared with TRBD1. The CDR3 runs to 12 residues. Per the germline V gene, CDR1 is WSHSY and CDR2 is SAAADI. Unmatched junction bases numbered 1, after V lost 3 bases and J lost 6 bases.

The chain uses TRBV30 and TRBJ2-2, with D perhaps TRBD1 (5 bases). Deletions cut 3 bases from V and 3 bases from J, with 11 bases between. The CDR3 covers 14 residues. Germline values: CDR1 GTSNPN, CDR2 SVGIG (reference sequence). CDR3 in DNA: TGTGCCTGGAGGGAACAGGTTTACACCGGGGAGCTGTTTTTT. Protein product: CAWREQVYTGELFF.

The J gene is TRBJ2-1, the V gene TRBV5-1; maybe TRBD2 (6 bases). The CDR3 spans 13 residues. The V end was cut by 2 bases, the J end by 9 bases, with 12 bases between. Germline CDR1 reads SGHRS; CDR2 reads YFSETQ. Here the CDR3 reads CASSFGGVVEQFF. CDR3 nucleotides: TGCGCCAGCAGCTTTGGAGGGGTCGTTGAGCAGTTCTTC.

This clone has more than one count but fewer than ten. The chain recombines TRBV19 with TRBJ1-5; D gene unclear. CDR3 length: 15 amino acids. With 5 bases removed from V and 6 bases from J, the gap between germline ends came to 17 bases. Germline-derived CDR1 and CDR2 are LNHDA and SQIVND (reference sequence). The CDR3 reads CASSPRAEETQPQHF. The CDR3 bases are TGTGCCAGTAGTCCCCGGGCCGAAGAGACTCAGCCCCAGCATTTT.

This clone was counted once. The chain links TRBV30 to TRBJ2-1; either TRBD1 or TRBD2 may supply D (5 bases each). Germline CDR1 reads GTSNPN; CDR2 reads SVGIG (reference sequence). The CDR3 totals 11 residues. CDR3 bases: TGTGTGTTGCAGGGCGGGAATGAGCAGTTCTTC. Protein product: CVLQGGNEQFF.

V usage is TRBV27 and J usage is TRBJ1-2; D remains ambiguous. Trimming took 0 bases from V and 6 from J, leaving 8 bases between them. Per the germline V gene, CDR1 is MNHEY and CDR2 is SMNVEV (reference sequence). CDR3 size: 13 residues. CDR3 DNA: TGTGCCAGCAGTTTATCGGGGAAAAATGGCTACACCTTC. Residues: CASSLSGKNGYTF.

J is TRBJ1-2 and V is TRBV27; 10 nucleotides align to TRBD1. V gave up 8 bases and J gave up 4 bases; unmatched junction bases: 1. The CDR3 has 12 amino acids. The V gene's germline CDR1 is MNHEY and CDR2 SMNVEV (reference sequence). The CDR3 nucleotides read TGTGCCAGCTGGACAGGGGGCTATGGCTACACCTTC. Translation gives CASWTGGYGYTF.

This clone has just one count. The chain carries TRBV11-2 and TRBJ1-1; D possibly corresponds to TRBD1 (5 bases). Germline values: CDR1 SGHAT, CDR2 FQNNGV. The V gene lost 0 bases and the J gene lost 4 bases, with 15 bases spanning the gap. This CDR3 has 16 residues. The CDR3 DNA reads TGTGCCAGCAGCTTAGACCTTATCGGGGGGATCACTGAAGCTTTCTTT. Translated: CASSLDLIGGITEAFF. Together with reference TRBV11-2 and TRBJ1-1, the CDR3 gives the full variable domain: EAGVAQSPRYKIIEKRQSVAFWCNPISGHATLYWYQQILGQGPKLLIQFQNNGVVDDSQLPKDRFSAERLKGVDSTLKIQPAKLEDSAVYLCASSLDLIGGITEAFFGQGTRLTVV.

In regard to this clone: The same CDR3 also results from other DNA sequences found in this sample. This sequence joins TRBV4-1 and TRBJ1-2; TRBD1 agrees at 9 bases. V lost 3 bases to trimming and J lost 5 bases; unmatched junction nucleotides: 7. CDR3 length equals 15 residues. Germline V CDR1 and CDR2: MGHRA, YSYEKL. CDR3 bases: TGCGCCAGCAGCCAGACGGGGACAGGGAATTATGGCTACACCTTC. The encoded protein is CASSQTGTGNYGYTF.

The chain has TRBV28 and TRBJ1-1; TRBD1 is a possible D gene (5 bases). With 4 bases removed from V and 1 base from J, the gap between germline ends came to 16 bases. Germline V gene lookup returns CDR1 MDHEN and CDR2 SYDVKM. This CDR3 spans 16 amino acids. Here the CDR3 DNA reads TGTGCCAGCAGTTCAAATTCGCAGGGTGGGAACACTGAAGCTTTCTTT. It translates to CASSSNSQGGNTEAFF.

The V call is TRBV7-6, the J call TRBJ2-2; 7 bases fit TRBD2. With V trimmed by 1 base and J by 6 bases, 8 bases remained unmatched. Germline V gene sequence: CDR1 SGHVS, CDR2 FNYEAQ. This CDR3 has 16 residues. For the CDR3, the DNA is TGTGCCAGCAGCTTAGTTGTGAGGGAGGGCGCCGGGGAGCTGTTTTTT. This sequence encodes CASSLVVREGAGELFF.

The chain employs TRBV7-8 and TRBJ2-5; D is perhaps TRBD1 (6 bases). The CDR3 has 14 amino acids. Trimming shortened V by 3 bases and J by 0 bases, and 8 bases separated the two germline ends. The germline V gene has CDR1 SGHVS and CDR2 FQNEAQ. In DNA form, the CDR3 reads TGTGCCAGCAGCTTTGGGGGCTACCAAGAGACCCAGTACTTC. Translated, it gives CASSFGGYQETQYF.

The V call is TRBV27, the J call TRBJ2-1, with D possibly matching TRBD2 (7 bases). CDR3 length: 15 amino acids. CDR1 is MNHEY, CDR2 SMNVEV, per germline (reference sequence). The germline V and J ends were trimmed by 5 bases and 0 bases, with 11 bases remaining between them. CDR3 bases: TGTGCCAGCAGTATTAGGGGGGGCTCCTACAATGAGCAGTTCTTC. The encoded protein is CASSIRGGSYNEQFF.

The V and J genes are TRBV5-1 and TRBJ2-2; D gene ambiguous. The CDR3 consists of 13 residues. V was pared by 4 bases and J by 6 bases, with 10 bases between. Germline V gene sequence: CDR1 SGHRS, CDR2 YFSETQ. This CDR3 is CASSNGPAGELFF. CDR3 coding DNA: TGCGCCAGCAGCAACGGACCAGCCGGGGAGCTGTTTTTT.